The clone carrying this T cell receptor (beta chain) was found once. These data come from a study of blood T cell repertoires in COVID-19. The method was immunoSEQ multiplex PCR; TCRdb's version includes in-frame clones alone and lacks a portion of them. The sample shows a few hundred thousand clones, 80% to 85% of them seen only once. The V end was cut by 6 bases, the J end by 7 bases, with 12 bases between. Germline V gene sequence: CDR1 KGHDR, CDR2 SFDVKD. The CDR3 has 13 amino acids. The rearrangement links TRBV24-1 to TRBJ1-5; tentative D call: TRBD1 (6 bases). Sequencing was carried out using peripheral blood. The source is a woman aged 70-85 years with COVID-19, enrolled during active disease. Here the CDR3 reads CATSLQGFQPQHF. CDR3 DNA sequence: TGTGCCACCAGTCTTCAGGGGTTCCAGCCCCAGCATTTT.